The T cell receptor (beta chain) under discussion was sequenced for a study of T-cell memory formation after mild COVID-19. Notes on the study in general: Chiefly within CM and EM were the contracting CD4+ clones; CD8+ ones were within EMRA.

TCRdb ran MiXCR on the 5' RACE reads and lists one entry per CDR3 protein. The sample has approximately 410,000 distinct CDR3 sequences, 23% seen once. This clonotype was seen more than once but under ten times. Its antigen is currently unknown. The CDR3 is 14 amino acids. Trimming cost V 4 bases and J 4 bases; bases outside gene matches: 6. The germline V gene encodes CDR1 SGHRS and CDR2 YFSETQ. The source material was PBMCs or a T cell subset sorted from them (not recorded which). The chain carries TRBV5-1 and TRBJ2-7; TRBD1 matches 9 bases. The TCR sequence derives from an adult woman who had mild COVID-19 (a few samples of this study predate the infection). Cell type and time point are not known. In DNA form, the CDR3 reads TGCGCCAGCAGCCGCGGGACAGGGCGGTACGAGCAGTACTTC. Its translation is CASSRGTGRYEQYF.